This T cell receptor beta chain was observed in a study of T cells in tuberculosis. Study-wide context: Sequenced TCRs come from CD1B-GMM tetramer-binding T cells.

TCR-alpha and TCR-beta chains were sequenced unpaired. Generated by immunoSEQ multiplex PCR, the TCRdb table keeps only in-frame clones and is missing some. The sample shows around 50,000 clones, approximately 91% of them seen only once. Sorting used thawed, overnight-rested PBMC stained with anti-CD3, a viability dye and GMM-loaded CD1B tetramer. The lipid loaded on the CD1B tetramers was C32 glucose monomycolate from Rhodococcus equi. This clone was detected once. The TCR was taken from an adult woman with latent tuberculosis. Source material: CD1b-GMM tetramer-negative cells sorted from PBMCs.

As DNA, the CDR3 is TGTGCCATCAGTGAGTCGGCCAGGGAGGGGTTCAACTATGGCTACACCTTC. Amino acid sequence: CAISESAREGFNYGYTF. The chain is built from TRBV10-3 and TRBJ1-2; D perhaps matches TRBD1 (5 bases). With 0 bases removed from V and 2 bases from J, the gap between germline ends came to 16 bases. The CDR3 totals 17 residues. Germline CDR1 and CDR2: ENHRY and SYGVKD.